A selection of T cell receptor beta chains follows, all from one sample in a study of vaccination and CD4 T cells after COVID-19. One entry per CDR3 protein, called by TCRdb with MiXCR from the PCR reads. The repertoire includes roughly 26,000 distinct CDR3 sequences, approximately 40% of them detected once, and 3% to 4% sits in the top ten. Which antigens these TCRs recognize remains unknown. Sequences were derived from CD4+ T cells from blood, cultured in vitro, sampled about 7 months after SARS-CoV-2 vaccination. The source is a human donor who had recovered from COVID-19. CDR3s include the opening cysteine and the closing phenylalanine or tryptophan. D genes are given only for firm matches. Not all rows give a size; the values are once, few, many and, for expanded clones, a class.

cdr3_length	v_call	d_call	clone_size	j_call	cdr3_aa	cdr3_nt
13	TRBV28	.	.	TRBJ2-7	CASSTGTLYEQYF	TGTGCCAGCAGTACCGGGACCCTTTACGAGCAGTACTTC
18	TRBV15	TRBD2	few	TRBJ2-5	CATSRRLAGGPTQETQYF	TGTGCCACCAGCAGGCGGCTAGCGGGAGGGCCCACCCAAGAGACCCAGTACTTC
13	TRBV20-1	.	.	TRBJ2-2	CSAPRSENGELFF	TGCAGTGCCCCGCGCAGTGAGAACGGGGAGCTGTTTTTT
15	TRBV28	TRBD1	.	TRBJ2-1	CASSPARGHGNEQFF	TGTGCCAGCAGCCCGGCCAGGGGGCATGGCAATGAGCAGTTCTTC
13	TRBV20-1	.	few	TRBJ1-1	CSAREHLNTEAFF	TGCAGTGCTAGAGAGCACTTGAACACTGAAGCTTTCTTT
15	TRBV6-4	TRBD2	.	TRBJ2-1	CASSDSAGGMDEQFF	TGTGCCAGCAGTGACTCGGCGGGAGGTATGGATGAGCAGTTCTTC
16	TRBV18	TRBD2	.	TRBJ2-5	CASSPGVAGYQETQYF	TGTGCCAGCTCACCAGGGGTAGCGGGATACCAAGAGACCCAGTACTTC
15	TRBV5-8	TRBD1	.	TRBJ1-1	CASWKGGTGDTEAFF	TGTGCCAGCTGGAAAGGCGGGACAGGCGACACTGAAGCTTTCTTT
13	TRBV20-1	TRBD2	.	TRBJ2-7	CSAGGLAEYEQYF	TGCAGTGCTGGCGGACTAGCGGAATACGAGCAGTACTTC
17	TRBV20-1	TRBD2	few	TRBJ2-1	CSARLAGGPQDLNEQFF	TGCAGTGCCAGACTAGCGGGAGGCCCCCAAGACCTCAATGAGCAGTTCTTC
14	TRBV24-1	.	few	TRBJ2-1	CATPPGTRYNEQFF	TGTGCCACCCCTCCCGGGACAAGATACAATGAGCAGTTCTTC
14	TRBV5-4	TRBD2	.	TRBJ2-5	CASSRGGPQETQYF	TGTGCCAGCAGCCGGGGGGGGCCCCAAGAGACCCAGTACTTC
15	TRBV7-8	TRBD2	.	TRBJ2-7	CASSDSGSPPYEQYF	TGTGCCAGCAGCGATAGCGGGAGCCCGCCCTACGAGCAGTACTTC
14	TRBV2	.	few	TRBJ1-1	CASSEFGPAAGAFF	TGTGCCAGCAGTGAATTCGGACCGGCCGCTGGGGCTTTCTTT
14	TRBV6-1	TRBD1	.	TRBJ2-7	CASSVRTGRNEQYF	TGTGCCAGCAGTGTTCGGACAGGGAGGAACGAGCAGTACTTC
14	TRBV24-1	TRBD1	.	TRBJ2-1	CATSAATGGNEQFF	TGTGCCACCAGTGCCGCGACAGGGGGCAATGAGCAGTTCTTC
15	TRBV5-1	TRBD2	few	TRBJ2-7	CASSYGLADSYEQYF	TGCGCCAGCAGCTACGGACTAGCGGACTCCTACGAGCAGTACTTC
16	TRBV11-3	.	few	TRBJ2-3	CASSFRTAVGTDTQYF	TGTGCCAGCAGCTTCCGGACTGCCGTTGGGACAGATACGCAGTATTTT
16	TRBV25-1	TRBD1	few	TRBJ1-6	CASSDPRTGGNSPLHF	TGTGCCAGCAGTGATCCGAGGACAGGGGGCAATTCACCCCTCCACTTT
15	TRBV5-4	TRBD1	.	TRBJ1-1	CASSPRDRLGTEAFF	TGTGCCAGCAGCCCAAGGGACAGGCTAGGGACTGAAGCTTTCTTT
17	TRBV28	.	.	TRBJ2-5	CASSLAGQPGSGRTQYF	TGTGCCAGCAGTTTAGCAGGGCAGCCAGGCTCGGGGAGGACCCAGTACTTC
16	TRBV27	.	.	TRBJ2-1	CASSLIQPQSRNEQFF	TGTGCCAGCAGTTTAATACAACCCCAAAGCAGGAATGAGCAGTTCTTC
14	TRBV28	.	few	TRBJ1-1	CASSLRGLNTEAFF	TGTGCCAGCAGTCTCAGGGGACTGAACACTGAAGCTTTCTTT
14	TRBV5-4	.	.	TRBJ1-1	CASSLDGGGTEAFF	TGTGCCAGCAGCTTGGACGGAGGTGGGACTGAAGCTTTCTTT
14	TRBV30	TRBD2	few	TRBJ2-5	CAWSIAGGAETQYF	TGTGCCTGGAGTATAGCGGGAGGCGCCGAGACCCAGTACTTC
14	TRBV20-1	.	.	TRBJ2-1	CSAPYPGVGNEQFF	TGCAGTGCCCCTTACCCGGGAGTTGGTAATGAGCAGTTCTTC
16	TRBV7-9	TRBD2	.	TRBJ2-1	CASSLAGTSGLHEQFF	TGTGCCAGCAGCTTAGCGGGGACTAGCGGTCTCCATGAGCAGTTCTTC
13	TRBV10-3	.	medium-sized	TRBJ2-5	CAISEREFETQYF	TGTGCCATCAGTGAGCGGGAGTTCGAGACCCAGTACTTC
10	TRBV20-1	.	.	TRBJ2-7	CSASNYEQYF	TGCAGTGCTAGTAACTACGAGCAGTACTTC
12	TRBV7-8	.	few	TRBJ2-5	CASSFGGETQYF	TGTGCCAGCAGCTTTGGGGGGGAGACCCAGTACTTC
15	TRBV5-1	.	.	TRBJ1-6	CASSRLWDGDSPLHF	TGCGCCAGCAGCCGCCTATGGGACGGGGATTCACCCCTCCACTTT
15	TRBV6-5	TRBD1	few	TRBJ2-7	CASSYQGTGVYEQYF	TGTGCCAGCAGTTACCAAGGGACAGGGGTCTACGAGCAGTACTTC
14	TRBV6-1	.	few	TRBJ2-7	CASTRGGLGGEQYF	TGTGCCAGCACTCGAGGGGGGCTAGGCGGCGAGCAGTACTTC
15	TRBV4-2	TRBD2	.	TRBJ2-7	CASSQGSGESYEQYF	TGTGCCAGCAGCCAGGGTAGCGGGGAATCCTACGAGCAGTACTTC